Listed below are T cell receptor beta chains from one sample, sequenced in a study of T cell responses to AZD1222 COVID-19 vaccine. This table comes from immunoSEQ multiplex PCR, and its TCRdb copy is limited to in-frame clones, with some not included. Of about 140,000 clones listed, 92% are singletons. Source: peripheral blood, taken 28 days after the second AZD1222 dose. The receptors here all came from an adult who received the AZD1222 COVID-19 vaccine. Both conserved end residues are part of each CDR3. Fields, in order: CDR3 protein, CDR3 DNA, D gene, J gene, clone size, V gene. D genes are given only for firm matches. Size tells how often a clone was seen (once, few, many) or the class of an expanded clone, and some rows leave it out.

CDR3: CASSYGGSGYEQYF
DNA: TGTGCCAGCAGTTATGGTGGGAGCGGCTACGAGCAGTACTTC
D: -
J: TRBJ2-7
size: -
V: TRBV6-5

CDR3: CASSQDLSKGMNTEAFF
DNA: TGTGCCAGCAGCCAAGATCTTAGTAAGGGGATGAACACTGAAGCTTTCTTT
D: -
J: TRBJ1-1
size: -
V: TRBV3-1/TRBV3-2

CDR3: CASSLVPGLNNIQYF
DNA: TGTGCCAGCAGCTTAGTTCCCGGGTTAAACAACATTCAGTACTTC
D: -
J: TRBJ2-4
size: -
V: TRBV7-9

CDR3: CASSLVGTGEGYTF
DNA: TGTGCCAGCAGTTTGGTGGGGACAGGGGAGGGCTACACCTTC
D: TRBD1
J: TRBJ1-2
size: few
V: TRBV28

CDR3: CASSLAGRDQPQHF
DNA: TGTGCCAGCAGTTTAGCGGGTCGGGATCAGCCCCAGCATTTT
D: -
J: TRBJ1-5
size: -
V: TRBV6-5

CDR3: CASSRLEGEQYF
DNA: TGTGCCAGCAGCAGACTGGAGGGCGAGCAGTACTTC
D: -
J: TRBJ2-7
size: few
V: TRBV7-9

CDR3: CAGKPNQVYYGYTF
DNA: TGTGCCGGGAAACCTAATCAGGTTTACTATGGCTACACCTTC
D: -
J: TRBJ1-2
size: -
V: TRBV2

CDR3: CASSPLGGLNEKLFF
DNA: TGCGCCAGCAGCCCCCTGGGGGGCCTTAATGAAAAACTGTTTTTT
D: -
J: TRBJ1-4
size: -
V: TRBV5-1

CDR3: CASSGGTEAFF
DNA: TGTGCCAGCAGTGGTGGCACTGAAGCTTTCTTT
D: -
J: TRBJ1-1
size: -
V: TRBV2

CDR3: CASSLYSSYEQYF
DNA: TGTGCCAGCAGTCTCTACAGCTCCTACGAGCAGTACTTC
D: -
J: TRBJ2-7
size: -
V: TRBV27

CDR3: CASSPDSLAEAFF
DNA: TGTGCCAGCAGCCCGGACAGTCTGGCCGAAGCTTTCTTT
D: -
J: TRBJ1-1
size: once
V: TRBV28

CDR3: CSASDKAWGEAFF
DNA: TGCAGTGCTAGTGACAAAGCCTGGGGTGAAGCTTTCTTT
D: -
J: TRBJ1-1
size: -
V: TRBV20-1

CDR3: CAWRWTGSYGYTF
DNA: TGTGCCTGGAGGTGGACAGGTTCCTATGGCTACACCTTC
D: TRBD1
J: TRBJ1-2
size: -
V: TRBV30

CDR3: CASSPTEGQGAFHTIYF
DNA: TGTGCCAGCTCACCCACGGAGGGACAGGGTGCCTTCCACACCATATATTTT
D: TRBD1
J: TRBJ1-3
size: once
V: TRBV18

CDR3: CASGYYEQYF
DNA: TGTGCCAGCGGGTACTACGAGCAGTACTTC
D: -
J: TRBJ2-7
size: -
V: TRBV28

CDR3: CASSQRTGVAYGYTF
DNA: TGTGCCAGCAGTCAACGGACAGGGGTTGCCTATGGCTACACCTTC
D: TRBD1
J: TRBJ1-2
size: once
V: TRBV28

CDR3: CASRAGGEGYTF
DNA: TGTGCCAGCCGAGCGGGGGGCGAAGGCTACACCTTC
D: -
J: TRBJ1-2
size: once
V: TRBV18

CDR3: CASRSGAGTEAFF
DNA: TGTGCCAGTAGATCAGGGGCTGGCACTGAAGCTTTCTTT
D: -
J: TRBJ1-1
size: -
V: TRBV19

CDR3: CASARRDGSSYNEQFF
DNA: TGTGCCAGCGCCCGGCGCGATGGAAGCTCCTACAATGAGCAGTTCTTC
D: -
J: TRBJ2-1
size: once
V: TRBV5-5

CDR3: CAISEGQGNQPQHF
DNA: TGTGCCATCAGTGAGGGACAGGGTAATCAGCCCCAGCATTTT
D: TRBD1
J: TRBJ1-5
size: -
V: TRBV10-3

CDR3: CASSSRDYGYTF
DNA: TGTGCCAGCAGTTCGAGGGACTATGGCTACACCTTC
D: -
J: TRBJ1-2
size: -
V: TRBV28

CDR3: CASSEGEREAVGETQYF
DNA: TGTGCCAGCAGTGAAGGAGAGCGGGAGGCCGTGGGAGAGACCCAGTACTTC
D: TRBD2
J: TRBJ2-5
size: -
V: TRBV6-4

CDR3: CASSMGKPLRYSNQPQHF
DNA: TGTGCCAGTAGTATGGGGAAACCCCTCCGGTATAGCAATCAGCCCCAGCATTTT
D: -
J: TRBJ1-5
size: -
V: TRBV19

CDR3: CASSQGDYEQFF
DNA: TGTGCCAGCAGCCAAGGTGACTATGAGCAGTTCTTC
D: -
J: TRBJ2-1
size: -
V: TRBV3-1/TRBV3-2

CDR3: CAIRLAGPTDTQYF
DNA: TGTGCTATACGACTAGCGGGGCCCACAGATACGCAGTATTTT
D: TRBD2
J: TRBJ2-3
size: -
V: TRBV6-6

CDR3: CASSVGPGIGQPQHF
DNA: TGTGCCAGCAGCGTAGGTCCTGGGATTGGTCAGCCCCAGCATTTT
D: -
J: TRBJ1-5
size: once
V: TRBV9

CDR3: CASSPDRAGNTIYF
DNA: TGTGCCAGCTCACCGGACAGGGCCGGAAACACCATATATTTT
D: TRBD1
J: TRBJ1-3
size: -
V: TRBV18

CDR3: CATSGGHKFYEQYF
DNA: TGTGCCACCAGCGGGGGTCATAAATTCTACGAGCAGTACTTC
D: -
J: TRBJ2-7
size: -
V: TRBV15

CDR3: CATSRARTGNEKLFF
DNA: TGTGCCACCAGCAGAGCGCGGACAGGGAATGAAAAACTGTTTTTT
D: TRBD1
J: TRBJ1-4
size: -
V: TRBV15

CDR3: CASSRGGRPVYEQYF
DNA: TGTGCCAGCAGCCGCGGTGGACGGCCGGTCTACGAGCAGTACTTC
D: -
J: TRBJ2-7
size: -
V: TRBV28

CDR3: CASSLDTASYEQYF
DNA: TGCGCCAGCAGCTTGGACACCGCCTCCTACGAGCAGTACTTC
D: -
J: TRBJ2-7
size: -
V: TRBV5-1

CDR3: CASHGLRSGNTIYF
DNA: TGTGCCAGCCACGGGCTTAGAAGTGGAAACACCATATATTTT
D: -
J: TRBJ1-3
size: few
V: TRBV7-9

CDR3: CASRLWLAGKNEQFF
DNA: TGTGCCAGCAGATTGTGGCTAGCGGGAAAAAATGAGCAGTTCTTC
D: TRBD2
J: TRBJ2-1
size: -
V: TRBV27

CDR3: CASSSPGQGFDEQFF
DNA: TGTGCCAGCAGCTCGCCGGGACAGGGCTTCGATGAGCAGTTCTTC
D: TRBD1
J: TRBJ2-1
size: -
V: TRBV7-8

CDR3: CASSFMGQADSPLHF
DNA: TGTGCCAGCAGCTTCATGGGACAGGCGGATTCACCCCTCCACTTT
D: TRBD1
J: TRBJ1-6
size: -
V: TRBV6-5

CDR3: CASREQGREKLFF
DNA: TGTGCCAGCAGAGAACAGGGTAGAGAAAAACTGTTTTTT
D: -
J: TRBJ1-4
size: -
V: TRBV28

CDR3: CASSPWREGSNTEAFF
DNA: TGCGCCAGCAGTCCCTGGCGTGAGGGATCGAACACTGAAGCTTTCTTT
D: -
J: TRBJ1-1
size: -
V: TRBV4-1

CDR3: CASSLALRTLSYNEQFF
DNA: TGTGCCAGCAGCTTAGCCTTACGGACCCTCTCCTACAATGAGCAGTTCTTC
D: -
J: TRBJ2-1
size: few
V: TRBV7-9

CDR3: CASSYSWSLNTEAFF
DNA: TGTGCCAGCAGTTACTCGTGGTCTCTGAACACTGAAGCTTTCTTT
D: -
J: TRBJ1-1
size: few
V: TRBV6-5

CDR3: CASSLGQGWTGELFF
DNA: TGTGCCAGCAGCTTAGGGCAGGGTTGGACCGGGGAGCTGTTTTTT
D: -
J: TRBJ2-2
size: many
V: TRBV7-3

CDR3: CASSIVWETRSYEQYF
DNA: TGTGCCAGTAGTATAGTATGGGAGACCCGTTCCTACGAGCAGTACTTC
D: -
J: TRBJ2-7
size: -
V: TRBV19

CDR3: CASSSPRSVGTDTQYF
DNA: TGTGCCAGCAGTTCCCCCCGGAGCGTTGGTACAGATACGCAGTATTTT
D: -
J: TRBJ2-3
size: -
V: TRBV28

CDR3: CASRGRRDTEAFF
DNA: TGTGCCAGCAGGGGGCGTCGAGACACTGAAGCTTTCTTT
D: -
J: TRBJ1-1
size: -
V: TRBV6-5

CDR3: CATSDFPASGNYGYTF
DNA: TGTGCCACCAGTGATTTCCCAGCTTCCGGTAACTATGGCTACACCTTC
D: -
J: TRBJ1-2
size: -
V: TRBV24-1

CDR3: CASSSGGVGQPQHF
DNA: TGCGCCAGCAGTTCAGGGGGCGTGGGTCAGCCCCAGCATTTT
D: TRBD1
J: TRBJ1-5
size: -
V: TRBV5-1